This TCR beta chain was recorded in a study of T cell responses to AZD1222 COVID-19 vaccine. Whole-study findings and limits: Close to half of all spike-specific TCRs reportedly target regions of the variants that are unmutated. Of the AZD1222 recipients, only five to seven were seropositive at baseline.

TCRdb's table, derived via immunoSEQ multiplex PCR, lists solely in-frame clones and lacks some. The table shows more than 110,000 clones, with roughly 89% occurring only once. In the case of this clone: Its matching antigen is unknown.

Germline V CDR1 and CDR2: SGHVS, FQNEAQ. J gave up 8 bases and V 0 bases, and 0 bases lay outside the gene matches. This CDR3 spans 13 amino acids. This sequence was found in an adult in good health. The chain has TRBV7-8 and TRBJ1-4; 7 bases agree with TRBD1. Sequencing was performed on peripheral blood, taken on day 0 of AZD1222 vaccination. CDR3 DNA sequence: TGTGCCAGCAGCTTAGCAGGGGGCGAAAAACTGTTTTTT. It encodes CASSLAGGEKLFF. Supplemented by reference TRBV7-8 and TRBJ1-4, the full variable domain reads GAGVSQSPRYKVAKRGQDVALRCDPISGHVSLFWYQQALGQGPEFLTYFQNEAQLDKSGLPSDRFFAERPEGSVSTLKIQRTQQEDSAVYLCASSLAGGEKLFFGSGTQLSVL.